This T cell receptor beta chain was found in a study of spatial heterogeneity in lung cancer. Study-wide background: Detection of beta-chain sequences consistently exceeded that of alpha-chain sequences.

The presence of a unique molecular identifier marked each TCR cDNA molecule. TCRdb recomputed calls from the 5' RACE reads with MiXCR, one row per CDR3 protein. The sample lists more than 20,000 distinct CDR3 sequences; 4.6% were seen once. There are many counts of this clonotype. Its target is unknown. Findings and caveats of the study: Ubiquitous, expanded tumor-derived TCRs were more frequently observed in blood at resection than at follow-up.

Regarding time point: sample taken at primary tumor resection. The sequenced material consisted of unsorted whole RNA from tumor, nontumor lung or frozen PBMC. Untreated early-stage non-small cell lung cancer patients, over 55 in total, were the donors. The germline V and J ends were trimmed by 8 bases and 4 bases, with 17 bases remaining between them. Germline CDR1 SEHNR, CDR2 FQNEAQ (reference sequence). There are 15 residues in the CDR3. The sequence was obtained from a male donor with early-stage non-small cell lung cancer. This sequence joins TRBV7-9 and TRBJ2-2; D is undetermined. The sequencing here drew on PBMCs, taken at surgery. The CDR3 protein is CASGAPWATTGELFF. For the CDR3, the DNA is TGTGCCAGCGGTGCACCCTGGGCCACCACCGGGGAGCTGTTTTTT.